The source of this TCR beta chain is a study of blood T cell repertoires in COVID-19. The Seattle site enrolled patients during active infection and followed them longitudinally. Original analysis: Amplification of reference gene primers provided the estimated nucleated cell counts. Only in-frame clones appear in the TCRdb table, and some are missing; sequencing was by immunoSEQ multiplex PCR. D and trimming come from the DNA, and the V and J calls and clone size come from that table. The sample lists some 180,000 clones, approximately 84% occurring once. Germline V gives CDR1 SGHRS, CDR2 YFSETQ. This CDR3 comprises 16 residues. V shed 0 bases, J shed 4 bases, and the junction held 6 bases outside the gene matches.

The sequenced material came from peripheral blood. The clonotype comes from a woman over 75 with COVID-19, enrolled during active disease. The J gene is TRBJ2-1, the V gene TRBV5-1; 8 bases match TRBD1. The CDR3 sequence: CASSLVTGGGYNEQFF. CDR3 nucleotide sequence: TGCGCCAGCAGCTTGGTAACAGGGGGTGGGTACAATGAGCAGTTCTTC.